This TCR beta chain was profiled in a study of blood T cell repertoires in COVID-19. Authors' analysis steps: By means of reference gene primer amplification, nucleated cell counts were estimated. Sequenced by immunoSEQ multiplex PCR; TCRdb stores in-frame clones only, minus some. V, J and clone size were drawn from that table, and D and trimming were deduced from the DNA. The table has about 240,000 clones, around 87% seen once. Living in 24 US areas, the participants were between 18 and 89 years of age. The CDR3 consists of 16 residues. Germline CDR1 reads LGHDT; CDR2 reads YNNKEL (reference sequence). Unmatched junction bases numbered 6, after V lost 4 bases and J lost 2 bases.

The sequenced sample consisted of PBMCs or T cells enriched from blood (not recorded which). This sequence was found in a middle-aged woman with acute COVID-19. The V gene is TRBV3-1 (or the pseudogene TRBV3-2), the J gene TRBJ2-3, with TRBD2 matching over 10 bases. The CDR3: CASSPEAGGNTDTQYF. The CDR3 DNA sequence: TGTGCCAGCAGCCCAGAAGCGGGAGGGAACACAGATACGCAGTATTTT.